A selection of T cell receptor beta chains follows, all from one sample in a study of blood T cell repertoires in COVID-19. Only in-frame clones appear in the TCRdb table, and some are missing; sequencing was by immunoSEQ multiplex PCR. In the table there are about 100,000 clones, approximately 87% of which are singletons. The sample consisted of peripheral blood. Receptors were obtained from a human donor in a cohort sampled during active COVID-19. Each CDR3 is given with its conserved first and last residue. D genes are given only for firm matches. For some rows the clone size is stated as once, few or many, or as a class when expanded; others skip it.

V gene: TRBV20-1
D gene: NA
clone size: NA
J gene: TRBJ2-7
CDR3 DNA: TGCAGTGCTAGTAGTCGGGCCTACGAGCAGTACTTC
CDR3 protein: CSASSRAYEQYF

V gene: TRBV4-1
D gene: TRBD2
clone size: NA
J gene: TRBJ2-3
CDR3 DNA: TGCGCCAGCAGCCAAGAACGCGTGGCGGGGGGGGATACGCAGTATTTT
CDR3 protein: CASSQERVAGGDTQYF

V gene: TRBV7-2
D gene: TRBD2
clone size: NA
J gene: TRBJ2-1
CDR3 DNA: TGTGCCAGCGCCTTCCGGGAGGCCCCGTACAATGAGCAGTTCTTC
CDR3 protein: CASAFREAPYNEQFF

V gene: TRBV7-8
D gene: TRBD2
clone size: NA
J gene: TRBJ2-7
CDR3 DNA: TGTGCCAGCAGGGGGGGACTAGCGGAAAGGCAGTACTTC
CDR3 protein: CASRGGLAERQYF

V gene: TRBV10-3
D gene: TRBD1
clone size: NA
J gene: TRBJ1-2
CDR3 DNA: TGTGCCATCAGGGGGGACAGGGTGGTTGGCTACACCTTC
CDR3 protein: CAIRGDRVVGYTF

V gene: TRBV29-1
D gene: NA
clone size: few
J gene: TRBJ2-2
CDR3 DNA: TGCAGCGGACGGGACACCGGGGAGCTGTTTTTT
CDR3 protein: CSGRDTGELFF

V gene: TRBV9
D gene: TRBD1
clone size: NA
J gene: TRBJ1-2
CDR3 DNA: TGTGCCAGCAGCGTTCGACAGGGGAGCGGCTACACCTTC
CDR3 protein: CASSVRQGSGYTF

V gene: TRBV9
D gene: TRBD1
clone size: NA
J gene: TRBJ2-7
CDR3 DNA: TGTGCCAGCAGCGTAGAGGGACAGGGTGGCTACGAGCAGTACTTC
CDR3 protein: CASSVEGQGGYEQYF

V gene: TRBV19
D gene: TRBD1
clone size: few
J gene: TRBJ1-1
CDR3 DNA: TGTGCCAGTAACCGTTGGGGACAGACTGAAGCTTTCTTT
CDR3 protein: CASNRWGQTEAFF

V gene: TRBV6-5
D gene: NA
clone size: NA
J gene: TRBJ1-4
CDR3 DNA: TGTGCCAGCAACCCTTCCAGGGGCCTTGAAAAACTGTTTTTT
CDR3 protein: CASNPSRGLEKLFF

V gene: TRBV6-5
D gene: NA
clone size: NA
J gene: TRBJ1-1
CDR3 DNA: TGTGCCAGCAGTTATGAGAGCGGACCGAACACTGAAGCTTTCTTT
CDR3 protein: CASSYESGPNTEAFF

V gene: TRBV15
D gene: TRBD1
clone size: NA
J gene: TRBJ2-1
CDR3 DNA: TGTGCCACCAGCGGTAACAGGGGGATGTCCTACAATGAGCAGTTCTTC
CDR3 protein: CATSGNRGMSYNEQFF

V gene: TRBV5-1
D gene: NA
clone size: NA
J gene: TRBJ1-3
CDR3 DNA: TGCGCCAGCAGCCCGGGGGGCTCTGGAAACACCATATATTTT
CDR3 protein: CASSPGGSGNTIYF

V gene: TRBV18
D gene: TRBD1
clone size: NA
J gene: TRBJ2-3
CDR3 DNA: TGTGCCAGCTCGCCCCGACAGGGATTCTTCTGGAGCACAGATACGCAGTATTTT
CDR3 protein: CASSPRQGFFWSTDTQYF

V gene: TRBV24-1
D gene: NA
clone size: NA
J gene: TRBJ1-1
CDR3 DNA: TGTGCCACCAGTGATTCACGGGGGTGGGAGGGAGCTTTCTTT
CDR3 protein: CATSDSRGWEGAFF

V gene: TRBV18
D gene: NA
clone size: NA
J gene: TRBJ2-7
CDR3 DNA: TGTGCCAGCTCACCTTCCGCAGGGACCTACGAGCAGTACTTC
CDR3 protein: CASSPSAGTYEQYF

V gene: TRBV12-3/TRBV12-4
D gene: NA
clone size: NA
J gene: TRBJ1-1
CDR3 DNA: TGTGCCAGCAGTCGCACAAACACTGAAGCTTTCTTT
CDR3 protein: CASSRTNTEAFF

V gene: TRBV3-1/TRBV3-2
D gene: NA
clone size: NA
J gene: TRBJ1-1
CDR3 DNA: TGTGCCAGCAGCCAAGTTATCAGGGGAGGGACTGAAGCTTTCTTT
CDR3 protein: CASSQVIRGGTEAFF

V gene: TRBV6-2/TRBV6-3
D gene: NA
clone size: NA
J gene: TRBJ2-3
CDR3 DNA: TGTGCCAGCAGTTACCCCCGACAGATCGACTTCACAGATACGCAGTATTTT
CDR3 protein: CASSYPRQIDFTDTQYF

V gene: TRBV12-3/TRBV12-4
D gene: NA
clone size: NA
J gene: TRBJ2-3
CDR3 DNA: TGTGCCAGCAGTTTGGAGGCCACAGATACGCAGTATTTT
CDR3 protein: CASSLEATDTQYF

V gene: TRBV7-2
D gene: TRBD2
clone size: NA
J gene: TRBJ2-1
CDR3 DNA: TGTGCCAGCAGCTTAGTTTCGGGGGGGCCGGGTGAGCAGTTCTTC
CDR3 protein: CASSLVSGGPGEQFF

V gene: TRBV5-4
D gene: TRBD2
clone size: few
J gene: TRBJ2-7
CDR3 DNA: TGTGCCAGCAGCTTGGCGGTTGGTGGGAGGGCGTCCTACGAGCAGTACTTC
CDR3 protein: CASSLAVGGRASYEQYF

V gene: TRBV14
D gene: NA
clone size: NA
J gene: TRBJ1-1
CDR3 DNA: TGTGCCAGCAGCCAAGATCGGGGAACCGAAGCTTTCTTT
CDR3 protein: CASSQDRGTEAFF

V gene: TRBV27
D gene: NA
clone size: NA
J gene: TRBJ1-2
CDR3 DNA: TGTGCCAGCAGTTTGAACACCAACTATGGCTACACCTTC
CDR3 protein: CASSLNTNYGYTF

V gene: TRBV5-4
D gene: NA
clone size: NA
J gene: TRBJ1-1
CDR3 DNA: TGTGCCAGCAGCTTAAGGCATCGGGACACTGAAGCTTTCTTT
CDR3 protein: CASSLRHRDTEAFF

V gene: TRBV19
D gene: TRBD2
clone size: NA
J gene: TRBJ2-2
CDR3 DNA: TGTGCCGCAAATCCCGGGCGGGGGACCGGGGAGCTGTTTTTT
CDR3 protein: CAANPGRGTGELFF

V gene: TRBV19
D gene: TRBD2
clone size: NA
J gene: TRBJ2-1
CDR3 DNA: TGTGCCAGTAGTATTTCTCTAGCGGGGGGGCTCTCCTACAATGAGCAGTTCTTC
CDR3 protein: CASSISLAGGLSYNEQFF

V gene: TRBV28
D gene: NA
clone size: NA
J gene: TRBJ2-7
CDR3 DNA: TGTGCCACCCACCCACAAGTCCCCTACGAGCAGTACTTC
CDR3 protein: CATHPQVPYEQYF

V gene: TRBV2
D gene: NA
clone size: NA
J gene: TRBJ2-7
CDR3 DNA: TGTGCCAGCAGGGCGGACAGCCTCTACGAGCAGTACTTC
CDR3 protein: CASRADSLYEQYF

V gene: TRBV30
D gene: TRBD1
clone size: NA
J gene: TRBJ1-2
CDR3 DNA: TGTGCCTGGAGTCAGACAGGGGAGGGCTACACCTTC
CDR3 protein: CAWSQTGEGYTF

V gene: TRBV7-2
D gene: NA
clone size: NA
J gene: TRBJ2-3
CDR3 DNA: TGTGCCAGCAGCCGCGCCCCAAGGGGGAGCACAGATACGCAGTATTTT
CDR3 protein: CASSRAPRGSTDTQYF

V gene: TRBV10-2
D gene: NA
clone size: NA
J gene: TRBJ2-1
CDR3 DNA: TGCGCCAGCACACGAGGTGGCGGGGTAGAAGGTGAGCAGTTCTTC
CDR3 protein: CASTRGGGVEGEQFF

V gene: TRBV7-2
D gene: TRBD2
clone size: many
J gene: TRBJ2-7
CDR3 DNA: TGTGCCAGCAGCTTAGCCTTGAATAGCGGGGGCTCCGAGCAGTACTTC
CDR3 protein: CASSLALNSGGSEQYF

V gene: TRBV10-1
D gene: TRBD2
clone size: NA
J gene: TRBJ2-2
CDR3 DNA: TGCGCCAGCAGTGATTCGGCTAGCGGGGGGGCGAACACCGGGGAGCTGTTTTTT
CDR3 protein: CASSDSASGGANTGELFF

V gene: TRBV5-1
D gene: NA
clone size: NA
J gene: TRBJ1-2
CDR3 DNA: TGCGCCAGCAGGGGGCCTGCAGGGTTGTATGGCTACACCTTC
CDR3 protein: CASRGPAGLYGYTF

V gene: TRBV7-2
D gene: TRBD1
clone size: NA
J gene: TRBJ1-3
CDR3 DNA: TGTGCCAGCAGCCCCCAACAGGGGGCCATTTCTGGAAACACCATATATTTT
CDR3 protein: CASSPQQGAISGNTIYF

V gene: TRBV3-1/TRBV3-2
D gene: NA
clone size: NA
J gene: TRBJ1-1
CDR3 DNA: TGTGCCAGCAGCCCCAGGGCAGGCGCCAACACTGAAGCTTTCTTT
CDR3 protein: CASSPRAGANTEAFF

V gene: TRBV6-5
D gene: NA
clone size: once
J gene: TRBJ1-2
CDR3 DNA: TGTGCCAGCCTTGGAGACTCCTATGGCTACACCTTC
CDR3 protein: CASLGDSYGYTF

V gene: TRBV28
D gene: NA
clone size: NA
J gene: TRBJ1-5
CDR3 DNA: TGTGCCAGCAGCCTTACAGATAGCAATCAGCCCCAGCATTTT
CDR3 protein: CASSLTDSNQPQHF

V gene: TRBV5-8
D gene: NA
clone size: few
J gene: TRBJ1-4
CDR3 DNA: TGTGCCAGCAGTCAAAGGGGTTCAACTAATGAAAAACTGTTTTTT
CDR3 protein: CASSQRGSTNEKLFF

V gene: TRBV5-1
D gene: NA
clone size: NA
J gene: TRBJ1-2
CDR3 DNA: TGCGCCAGCAGAGCTTCGGTCGTGGGTCGACAGGCCGACTATGGCTACACCTTC
CDR3 protein: CASRASVVGRQADYGYTF

V gene: TRBV6-5
D gene: TRBD1
clone size: NA
J gene: TRBJ2-7
CDR3 DNA: TGTGCCAGCAGTTACCGGGACAGCTCCTACGAGCAGTACTTC
CDR3 protein: CASSYRDSSYEQYF

V gene: TRBV7-6
D gene: NA
clone size: NA
J gene: TRBJ1-1
CDR3 DNA: TGTGCCAGCAGCTTATTTTCCGACTTAAACACTGAAGCTTTCTTT
CDR3 protein: CASSLFSDLNTEAFF

V gene: TRBV11-2
D gene: NA
clone size: NA
J gene: TRBJ2-1
CDR3 DNA: TGTGCCAGCAGCCAGTACATTCTAGCGAATGAGCAGTTCTTC
CDR3 protein: CASSQYILANEQFF

V gene: TRBV4-3
D gene: NA
clone size: NA
J gene: TRBJ1-1
CDR3 DNA: TGCGCCAGCAGTCGCGTTGAGAACACTGAAGCTTTCTTT
CDR3 protein: CASSRVENTEAFF

V gene: TRBV2
D gene: TRBD1
clone size: NA
J gene: TRBJ1-2
CDR3 DNA: TGTGCCAGCACCCTCGGACAGGGGGCGGGCTACACCTTC
CDR3 protein: CASTLGQGAGYTF

V gene: TRBV4-1
D gene: TRBD2
clone size: NA
J gene: TRBJ2-6
CDR3 DNA: TGCGCCAGCAGCAAAAAGGGAGGGGATGGGGCCAACGTCCTGACTTTC
CDR3 protein: CASSKKGGDGANVLTF

V gene: TRBV6-2/TRBV6-3
D gene: NA
clone size: NA
J gene: TRBJ2-5
CDR3 DNA: TGTGCCAGCAGTTACTCGGGGCTTGAGGAGACCCAGTACTTC
CDR3 protein: CASSYSGLEETQYF

V gene: TRBV6-6
D gene: TRBD1
clone size: NA
J gene: TRBJ2-1
CDR3 DNA: TGTGCCAGCAGTTACCTCAAGGGGGCGTTACCCAATGAGCAGTTCTTC
CDR3 protein: CASSYLKGALPNEQFF

V gene: TRBV18
D gene: TRBD1
clone size: NA
J gene: TRBJ2-6
CDR3 DNA: TGTGCCAGCTCACCACCGGGACAGGGGGCGCCCGGGGCCAACGTCCTGACTTTC
CDR3 protein: CASSPPGQGAPGANVLTF

V gene: TRBV5-1
D gene: NA
clone size: NA
J gene: TRBJ1-1
CDR3 DNA: TGCGCCAGCAGAACAGGCGACACTGAAGCTTTCTTT
CDR3 protein: CASRTGDTEAFF

V gene: TRBV9
D gene: NA
clone size: once
J gene: TRBJ2-3
CDR3 DNA: TGTGCCAGCAGCGTTACGACAGCAGATACGCAGTATTTT
CDR3 protein: CASSVTTADTQYF

V gene: TRBV5-6
D gene: TRBD1
clone size: NA
J gene: TRBJ1-5
CDR3 DNA: TGTGCCAGCAGCTTTCGACAGGGTTATCAGCCCCAGCATTTT
CDR3 protein: CASSFRQGYQPQHF

V gene: TRBV5-4
D gene: TRBD2
clone size: NA
J gene: TRBJ2-5
CDR3 DNA: TGTGCCAGCAGCTTCGGCGGGGGTGAGACCCAGTACTTC
CDR3 protein: CASSFGGGETQYF

V gene: TRBV29-1
D gene: TRBD1
clone size: NA
J gene: TRBJ1-4
CDR3 DNA: TGCAGCGTTGGCGGGACAGGAGGTGAAAAACTGTTTTTT
CDR3 protein: CSVGGTGGEKLFF